The present entry profiles one T cell receptor (beta chain) with its context. This beta chain turned up in a library designed for alpha chains; as an off-target read, its abundance says little. These data belong to a study of spatial heterogeneity in lung cancer. TCRdb re-derived calls from the 5' RACE reads in MiXCR, one entry per CDR3 protein. The sample has a few thousand distinct CDR3 sequences; approximately 32% are singletons. This sample's time point: sample taken at primary tumor resection. The input material, whole RNA from tumor, nontumor lung or frozen PBMC, was sequenced unsorted. The germline V and J ends were trimmed by 2 bases and 3 bases, with 8 bases remaining between them. The CDR3 has 14 amino acids. Germline CDR1 MNHEY, CDR2 SMNVEV (reference sequence).

Specimen: PBMCs, collected at surgery. The chain recombines TRBV27 with TRBJ2-1, with no clear D. This TCR derives from a female donor with early-stage non-small cell lung cancer. In DNA, the CDR3 is TGTGCCAGCAGTTTAAGGTTTCGCTACAATGAGCAGTTCTTC. It encodes CASSLRFRYNEQFF.